These 21 T cell receptor beta chains were sequenced from one sample in a study of yellow fever vaccine responses in identical twins. Each CDR3 protein is one row after TCRdb ran MiXCR on the RT-PCR reads. The sample consists of tens of thousands of distinct CDR3 sequences, roughly 73% of them appearing once. The starting material was T cells from blood (PBMCs), unsorted or a sorted subset (not recorded which), obtained before or after yellow fever vaccination (not recorded which). The receptors come from a woman aged 18-30 years who received the yellow fever vaccine.

CDR3 DNA: TGTGCCAGCAGTTACTCGAGTCAGGGAGGAGGAAACACCATATATTTT. This codes for CASSYSSQGGGNTIYF. This chain connects TRBV6-5 to TRBJ1-3, with D possibly being TRBD1 (5 bases). The CDR3 is made up of 16 amino acids. The V end lost 0 bases, the J end lost 4 bases, and 13 bases lay between the germline ends. CDR1 and CDR2 from the germline V gene are MNHEY and SVGAGI.

This chain links TRBV15 with TRBJ2-3; 7 bases match TRBD2. Germline CDR1 LNHNV, CDR2 YYDKDF (reference sequence). The CDR3 spans 15 residues. Trimming cost V 7 bases and J 0 bases; bases outside gene matches: 7. The CDR3 reads CATTEGAGSTDTQYF. In nucleotides, the CDR3 is TGTGCCACCACCGAGGGAGCGGGGAGCACAGATACGCAGTATTTT. The full variable domain, in which reference TRBV15 and TRBJ2-3 provide the parts outside the CDR3, is DAMVIQNPRYQVTQFGKPVTLSCSQTLNHNVMYWYQQKSSQAPKLLFHYYDKDFNNEADTPDNFQSRRPNTSFCFLDIRSPGLGDTAMYLCATTEGAGSTDTQYFGPGTRLTVL.

The V and J genes are TRBV2 and TRBJ2-7; D call uncertain. The CDR3 totals 15 residues. Trimming shortened V by 6 bases and J by 1 base, and 16 bases separated the two germline ends. Germline loops: CDR1 SNHLY, CDR2 FYNNEI. This CDR3 reads CASSQGSPVSYEQYV. The CDR3 DNA reads TGTGCCAGCAGCCAAGGAAGTCCAGTGTCCTACGAGCAGTACGTC.

This clonotype was counted a few times. The chain carries TRBV6-4 and TRBJ2-7; D gene ambiguous. V was clipped by 6 bases and J by 0 bases, with 12 bases between them. The CDR3 consists of 14 residues. The germline V gene encodes CDR1 MRHNA and CDR2 SNTAGT. CDR3 residues: CASRDGGGSYEQYV. In DNA form, the CDR3 reads TGTGCCAGCAGGGACGGTGGCGGCTCCTACGAGCAGTACGTC.

This clonotype was counted between two and nine times. This chain joins TRBV29-1 and TRBJ1-1, with D possibly TRBD1 on 6 matching bases. The germline V gene has CDR1 SQVTM and CDR2 ANQGSEA. Trimming removed 6 bases at V and 7 bases at J, with 15 bases between. CDR3 length: 12 residues. The CDR3 nucleotides are TGCAGCGTGGTCAACTGGACAGATGAAGCTTTCTTT. It translates to CSVVNWTDEAFF.

This clonotype was seen only a few times. The chain uses TRBV12-3 or TRBV12-4 and TRBJ1-3; 12 bases are shared with TRBD1. The ends lost 6 bases at V and 0 bases at J; junction bases unmatched: 9. The CDR3 is made up of 18 amino acids. This chain's CDR3 is CASRYGTGGTRSGNTIYF. CDR3 nucleotide sequence: TGTGCCAGCAGGTACGGGACAGGGGGCACCCGCTCTGGAAACACCATATATTTT.

The count of this clonotype is one. The chain couples TRBV5-1 to TRBJ1-2; 7 nucleotides agree with TRBD1. This CDR3 is built from 15 residues. Germline V CDR1 and CDR2: SGHRS, YFSETQ. The ends lost 2 bases at V and 2 bases at J; junction bases unmatched: 6. The chain's CDR3 is CASSLGGGGNYGYTF. DNA for the CDR3: TGCGCCAGCAGCTTAGGGGGCGGCGGAAACTATGGCTACACCTTC.

This chain joins TRBV5-4 and TRBJ2-7; D gene uncertain. Trimming cost V 0 bases and J 2 bases, with 9 bases left between them. The germline V gene encodes CDR1 SGHNT and CDR2 YYREEE (reference sequence). This CDR3 has 14 residues. CDR3: CASSLDLYAYEQYF. The CDR3 DNA follows: TGTGCCAGCAGCTTGGATCTCTACGCCTACGAGCAGTACTTC.

The CDR3 sequence: CASSLGRQNEQYF. CDR3 bases: TGTGCCAGCAGCTTAGGTCGCCAAAACGAGCAGTACTTC. The J gene is TRBJ2-7, the V gene TRBV11-1; D not certain. Germline loops: CDR1 SGHAT, CDR2 FQDESV (reference sequence). The CDR3 has 13 residues. The V gene lost 1 base and the J gene lost 5 bases, with 9 bases spanning the gap.

The chain combines TRBV28 with TRBJ2-2; 8 bases line up with TRBD2. V lost 5 bases and J lost 5; bases outside the gene matches: 7. CDR1 is MDHEN and CDR2 is SYDVKM in the germline V gene. The CDR3 extends over 15 amino acids. The CDR3 loop reads CASSAGTRDTGELFF. In nucleotides, the CDR3 is TGTGCCAGCAGTGCCGGGACTAGGGATACCGGGGAGCTGTTTTTT.

This rearrangement joins TRBV29-1 to TRBJ2-5; tentative D call: TRBD1 (5 bases). CDR3 length: 13 residues. Germline CDR1 is SQVTM and CDR2 is ANQGSEA. Deletions cut 3 bases from V and 4 bases from J, with 12 bases between. CDR3 amino acids: CSVDRGTRETQYF. In nucleotides, the CDR3 is TGCAGCGTTGATAGGGGTACAAGAGAGACCCAGTACTTC.

Only one count was recorded for this clonotype. V and J are TRBV6-6 and TRBJ1-3; D gene unclear. The V and J ends lost 5 bases and 4 bases respectively, with 12 bases between them. The CDR3 spans 14 residues. Germline lookup yields CDR1 MNHNY and CDR2 SVGAGI (reference sequence). This CDR3 reads CASSIWGAGNTIYF. CDR3 DNA: TGTGCCAGCAGTATCTGGGGTGCAGGAAACACCATATATTTT.

This chain connects TRBV18 to TRBJ2-6; 7 positions match TRBD1. CDR1 KGHSH and CDR2 LQKENI come from the germline V gene. V gave up 3 bases and J gave up 0 bases; unmatched junction bases: 5. The CDR3 totals 17 residues. The CDR3 is CASSPWTGPSGANVLTF. CDR3 bases: TGTGCCAGCTCACCGTGGACAGGTCCCTCTGGGGCCAACGTCCTGACTTTC.

The chain links TRBV29-1 to TRBJ1-2; 8 nucleotides agree with TRBD1. The V segment lost 4 bases and the J segment 5 bases; nucleotides outside the gene matches: 3. The CDR3 runs 12 residues. In germline, CDR1 is SQVTM, CDR2 ANQGSEA. The CDR3 nucleotides read TGCAGCGTTGCGGACAGGGAGTATGGCTACACCTTC. This encodes CSVADREYGYTF.

The J gene is TRBJ1-6, the V gene TRBV20-1; no clear D gene. Germline CDR1 and CDR2: DFQATT and SNEGSKA (reference sequence). There are 15 residues in the CDR3. The V and J ends lost 0 bases and 9 bases respectively, with 15 bases between them. CDR3 bases: TGCAGTGCTAGAGAATCGGGCTCTTGGACTTCACCCCTCCACTTT. It encodes CSARESGSWTSPLHF.

V and J are TRBV4-2 and TRBJ2-3, with 9 bases matching TRBD2. The CDR3 has 16 residues. V was pared by 4 bases and J by 6 bases, with 11 bases of the junction left unmatched. Germline assignment: CDR1 LGHNA and CDR2 YNFKEQ. This CDR3 reads CASSPLAGGPGDTQYF. CDR3 bases: TGTGCCAGCAGCCCCCTCGCGGGGGGGCCAGGGGATACGCAGTATTTT.

This clonotype was observed once. This chain uses TRBV4-2 with TRBJ1-2, with no clear D. The CDR3 extends over 15 amino acids. Germline CDR1 is LGHNA and CDR2 is YNFKEQ. Trimming removed 6 bases from V and 1 base from J, with 15 bases in between. The CDR3 here is CASSNRGRVNYGYTF. DNA of the CDR3: TGTGCCAGCAGTAACCGAGGACGGGTTAACTATGGCTACACCTTC.

The J gene is TRBJ2-4, the V gene TRBV24-1, with TRBD2 matching over 7 bases. J lost 8 bases, V lost 3 bases, and 6 bases had no gene match. CDR3 length: 14 amino acids. In germline, CDR1 is KGHDR, CDR2 SFDVKD. DNA for the CDR3: TGTGCCACCAGTGATGGTCCCCGGGGGGACATTCAGTACTTC. Translated, it gives CATSDGPRGDIQYF.

The chain recombines TRBV13 with TRBJ1-6, with 7 nucleotides matching TRBD1. Unmatched junction bases numbered 5, after V lost 2 bases and J lost 1 base. There are 17 residues in the CDR3. CDR1 and CDR2 (germline): PRHDT, FYEKMQ (reference sequence). Here the CDR3 reads CASSLRQGGSYNSPLHF. DNA for the CDR3: TGTGCCAGCAGCTTACGACAGGGTGGGTCCTATAATTCACCCCTCCACTTT.

The rearrangement links TRBV2 to TRBJ2-1, with 7 nucleotides matching TRBD2. Looked up from germline, CDR1 is SNHLY and CDR2 is FYNNEI. V gave up 0 bases and J gave up 3 bases; unmatched junction bases: 8. The CDR3 contains 17 residues. In DNA, the CDR3 is TGTGCCAGCAGTGAAGCGCTTTGGGGGGGGAACTACAATGAGCAGTTCTTC. Amino acid sequence: CASSEALWGGNYNEQFF.

This rearrangement joins TRBV5-6 to TRBJ2-5; 11 nucleotides agree with TRBD2. Unmatched junction bases numbered 11, after V lost 5 bases and J lost 5 bases. Germline CDR1 reads SGHDT; CDR2 reads YYEEEE. This CDR3 is built from 16 residues. CDR3 region: CASSHSGRAGGETQYF. The CDR3 region has the DNA TGTGCCAGCAGTCATAGCGGGAGGGCCGGCGGTGAGACCCAGTACTTC. Variable domain in full (rest from reference TRBV5-6 and TRBJ2-5): DAGVTQSPTHLIKTRGQQVTLRCSPKSGHDTVSWYQQALGQGPQFIFQYYEEEERQRGNFPDRFSGHQFPNYSSELNVNALLLGDSALYLCASSHSGRAGGETQYFGPGTRLLVL.